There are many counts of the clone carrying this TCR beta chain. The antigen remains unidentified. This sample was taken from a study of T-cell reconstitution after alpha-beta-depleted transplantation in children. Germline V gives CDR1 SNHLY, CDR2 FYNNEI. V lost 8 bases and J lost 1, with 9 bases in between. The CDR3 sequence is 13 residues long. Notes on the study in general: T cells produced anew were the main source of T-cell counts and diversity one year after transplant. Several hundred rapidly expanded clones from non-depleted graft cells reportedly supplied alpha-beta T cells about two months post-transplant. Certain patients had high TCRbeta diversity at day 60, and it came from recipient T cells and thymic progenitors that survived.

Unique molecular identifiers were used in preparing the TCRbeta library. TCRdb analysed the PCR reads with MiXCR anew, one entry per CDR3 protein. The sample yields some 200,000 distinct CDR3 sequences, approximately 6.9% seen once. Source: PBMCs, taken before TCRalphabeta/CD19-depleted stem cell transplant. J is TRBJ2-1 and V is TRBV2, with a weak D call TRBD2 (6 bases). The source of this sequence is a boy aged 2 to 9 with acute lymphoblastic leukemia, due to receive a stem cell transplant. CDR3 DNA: TGTGCCAGCCGGAGGGTGTCCTACAATGAGCAGTTCTTC. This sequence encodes CASRRVSYNEQFF.